This T cell receptor (beta chain) was identified in a study of CD8 T cells in Susac syndrome. Overall study context: At the time of blood draw, patients with Susac syndrome were therapy-naive, receiving corticosteroids, or receiving intravenous immunoglobulin alone.

The Susac syndrome patients fit the recently defined diagnostic criteria for definite or probable disease. V lost 2 bases and J lost 4, with 6 bases in between. CDR1 is SGHKS, CDR2 YYEKEE, per germline (reference sequence). This CDR3 comprises 12 residues. Reverse transcription of roughly 0.5 to 1 ug RNA was performed with random hexamers. TCRdb called the immunoSEQ multiplex PCR reads again in MiXCR, with one record for every CDR3 protein. The repertoire consists of around 170,000 distinct CDR3 sequences, with 95% occurring once and the leading ten covering less than 0.2%. The sample taken for sequencing was CD8+ T cells from PBMCs. The clonotype originates from a human donor with Susac syndrome. The V gene is TRBV5-5, the J gene TRBJ2-5; D is unclear. The DNA of the CDR3 is TGTGCCAGCAGCTTTACTGGAGAGACCCAGTACTTC. Protein: CASSFTGETQYF. The full variable domain, rest sourced from reference TRBV5-5 and TRBJ2-5, is DAGVTQSPTHLIKTRGQQVTLRCSPISGHKSVSWYQQVLGQGPQFIFQYYEKEERGRGNFPDRFSARQFPNYSSELNVNALLLGDSALYLCASSFTGETQYFGPGTRLLVL.